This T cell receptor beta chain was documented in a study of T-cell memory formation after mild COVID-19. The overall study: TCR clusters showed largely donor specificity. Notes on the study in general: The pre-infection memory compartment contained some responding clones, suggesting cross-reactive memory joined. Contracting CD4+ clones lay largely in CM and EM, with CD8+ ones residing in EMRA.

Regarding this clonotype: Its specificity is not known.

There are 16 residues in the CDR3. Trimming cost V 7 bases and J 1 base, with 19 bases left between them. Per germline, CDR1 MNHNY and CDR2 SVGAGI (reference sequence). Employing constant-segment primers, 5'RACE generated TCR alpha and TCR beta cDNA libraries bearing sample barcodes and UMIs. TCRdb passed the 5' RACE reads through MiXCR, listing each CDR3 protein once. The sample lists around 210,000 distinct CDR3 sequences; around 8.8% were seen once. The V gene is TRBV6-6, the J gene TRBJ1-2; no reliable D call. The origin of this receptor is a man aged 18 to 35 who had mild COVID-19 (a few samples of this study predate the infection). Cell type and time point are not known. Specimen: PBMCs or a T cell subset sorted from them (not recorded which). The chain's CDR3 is CASTPYYRELNYGYTF. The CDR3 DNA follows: TGTGCCAGCACCCCGTATTATCGAGAGCTTAACTATGGCTACACCTTC.